A selection of T cell receptor beta chains follows, all from one sample in a study of cytomegalovirus exposure and HLA in healthy donors. Clones were sequenced by immunoSEQ multiplex PCR, and TCRdb holds only the in-frame ones, with some missing. The sample contains approximately 220,000 clones, 75% to 80% of which appear only once. Sequences were obtained from PBMCs. The receptors here all came from a man aged 18 to 29 in good health and CMV-seronegative. CDR3s include the opening cysteine and the closing phenylalanine or tryptophan. The D gene is left open where the match is weak. The size field is filled for only some rows; it gives once, few, many or a size class.

V gene: TRBV30; D gene: -; clone size: -; J gene: TRBJ1-4; CDR3 protein: CAWRDLQGINEKLFF; CDR3 DNA: TGTGCCTGGAGGGATCTACAGGGCATTAATGAAAAACTGTTTTTT
V gene: TRBV25-1; D gene: -; clone size: -; J gene: TRBJ1-1; CDR3 protein: CASNGGREARAKAFF; CDR3 DNA: TGTGCCAGCAATGGTGGTAGGGAGGCCAGAGCAAAAGCTTTCTTT
V gene: TRBV7-9; D gene: -; clone size: -; J gene: TRBJ2-1; CDR3 protein: CASSFLTENEQFF; CDR3 DNA: TGTGCCAGCAGCTTCCTCACCGAGAATGAGCAGTTCTTC
V gene: TRBV27; D gene: -; clone size: few; J gene: TRBJ2-5; CDR3 protein: CASSSRGYQGTQYF; CDR3 DNA: TGTGCCAGCAGTTCGAGGGGGTACCAAGGGACCCAGTACTTC
V gene: TRBV5-1; D gene: -; clone size: -; J gene: TRBJ1-1; CDR3 protein: CASRISGAEAFF; CDR3 DNA: TGCGCCAGCAGAATATCAGGGGCCGAAGCTTTCTTT
V gene: TRBV2; D gene: TRBD2; clone size: -; J gene: TRBJ2-5; CDR3 protein: CASTRTSGVQETQYF; CDR3 DNA: TGTGCCAGCACCAGGACTAGCGGGGTCCAAGAGACCCAGTACTTC
V gene: TRBV5-5; D gene: -; clone size: -; J gene: TRBJ2-1; CDR3 protein: CASSPMGAGTYDNEQFF; CDR3 DNA: TGTGCCAGCAGCCCAATGGGGGCAGGAACCTACGACAATGAGCAGTTCTTC
V gene: TRBV28; D gene: -; clone size: -; J gene: TRBJ1-5; CDR3 protein: CASGPGDQPQHF; CDR3 DNA: TGTGCCAGCGGCCCCGGGGATCAGCCCCAGCATTTT
V gene: TRBV4-2; D gene: TRBD2; clone size: once; J gene: TRBJ2-7; CDR3 protein: CASSQFVTSVIYEQYF; CDR3 DNA: TGTGCCAGCAGCCAATTTGTGACTAGCGTTATCTACGAGCAGTACTTC
V gene: TRBV25-1; D gene: -; clone size: -; J gene: TRBJ1-1; CDR3 protein: CASSKGENTEAFF; CDR3 DNA: TGTGCCAGCAGTAAGGGGGAGAACACTGAAGCTTTCTTT
V gene: TRBV4-3; D gene: TRBD1; clone size: -; J gene: TRBJ2-5; CDR3 protein: CASSQDGPKGATQYF; CDR3 DNA: TGCGCCAGCAGCCAAGATGGTCCTAAGGGGGCGACCCAGTACTTC
V gene: TRBV19; D gene: TRBD2; clone size: few; J gene: TRBJ2-3; CDR3 protein: CASNSRTSLLDTQYF; CDR3 DNA: TGTGCCAGTAACTCTCGGACTAGCTTACTAGATACGCAGTATTTT
V gene: TRBV7-2; D gene: TRBD2; clone size: -; J gene: TRBJ2-7; CDR3 protein: CASKSSGAVYEQYF; CDR3 DNA: TGTGCCAGCAAGAGTAGCGGGGCGGTATACGAGCAGTACTTC
V gene: TRBV11-3; D gene: TRBD2; clone size: -; J gene: TRBJ2-3; CDR3 protein: CASSLWGLAGATDTQYF; CDR3 DNA: TGTGCCAGCAGCCTCTGGGGACTAGCGGGGGCCACAGATACGCAGTATTTT
V gene: TRBV12-5; D gene: TRBD1; clone size: once; J gene: TRBJ1-1; CDR3 protein: CASGWTGGEAFF; CDR3 DNA: TGTGCTAGTGGCTGGACAGGGGGTGAAGCTTTCTTT
V gene: TRBV6-1; D gene: TRBD1; clone size: -; J gene: TRBJ2-7; CDR3 protein: CASSRQGSEQYF; CDR3 DNA: TGTGCCAGCAGTCGACAGGGCAGCGAGCAGTACTTC
V gene: TRBV6-5; D gene: TRBD2; clone size: few; J gene: TRBJ2-1; CDR3 protein: CACSGTSPQFF; CDR3 DNA: TGTGCCTGCTCCGGGACTAGCCCCCAGTTCTTC
V gene: TRBV6-5; D gene: TRBD1; clone size: -; J gene: TRBJ1-2; CDR3 protein: CASSSAGGYGYTF; CDR3 DNA: TGTGCCAGCAGTTCGGCAGGGGGCTATGGCTACACCTTC
V gene: TRBV11-2; D gene: TRBD2; clone size: -; J gene: TRBJ2-1; CDR3 protein: CASSLERASGRGISYNEQFF; CDR3 DNA: TGTGCCAGCAGCTTAGAACGCGCTAGCGGGAGAGGGATCTCCTACAATGAGCAGTTCTTC
V gene: TRBV11-2; D gene: -; clone size: -; J gene: TRBJ1-5; CDR3 protein: CASSLGGVVGQPQHF; CDR3 DNA: TGTGCCAGCAGCTTAGGGGGGGTGGTAGGGCAGCCCCAGCATTTT
V gene: TRBV4-3; D gene: TRBD1; clone size: -; J gene: TRBJ2-4; CDR3 protein: CASSPRTGDYRNIQYF; CDR3 DNA: TGCGCCAGCAGCCCAAGAACAGGGGATTATAGAAACATTCAGTACTTC
V gene: TRBV7-2; D gene: -; clone size: -; J gene: TRBJ1-1; CDR3 protein: CASSRNMNTEAFF; CDR3 DNA: TGTGCCAGCAGCCGAAACATGAACACTGAAGCTTTCTTT
V gene: TRBV7-6; D gene: TRBD1; clone size: -; J gene: TRBJ2-1; CDR3 protein: CASSPRTGSILDEQFF; CDR3 DNA: TGTGCCAGCAGCCCCCGGACAGGGAGTATTTTGGATGAGCAGTTCTTC
V gene: TRBV9; D gene: TRBD2; clone size: -; J gene: TRBJ2-5; CDR3 protein: CASSVGGLAGETQYF; CDR3 DNA: TGTGCCAGCAGCGTAGGAGGACTAGCGGGAGAGACCCAGTACTTC
V gene: TRBV28; D gene: -; clone size: once; J gene: TRBJ1-5; CDR3 protein: CASSFVRAGGDQPQHF; CDR3 DNA: TGTGCCAGCAGTTTTGTCAGGGCGGGGGGGGATCAGCCCCAGCATTTT
V gene: TRBV4-3; D gene: TRBD2; clone size: few; J gene: TRBJ2-1; CDR3 protein: CASSPLSGLAGGYNEQFF; CDR3 DNA: TGCGCCAGCAGCCCCCTATCCGGACTAGCGGGGGGGTACAATGAGCAGTTCTTC
V gene: TRBV18; D gene: -; clone size: once; J gene: TRBJ2-3; CDR3 protein: CASSPPATSTDTQYF; CDR3 DNA: TGTGCCAGCTCACCACCCGCGACAAGCACAGATACGCAGTATTTT
V gene: TRBV4-2; D gene: -; clone size: -; J gene: TRBJ2-3; CDR3 protein: CASSQEDGSTDTQYF; CDR3 DNA: TGTGCCAGCAGCCAGGAGGACGGAAGCACAGATACGCAGTATTTT
V gene: TRBV7-2; D gene: -; clone size: -; J gene: TRBJ1-2; CDR3 protein: CASSLIASGSANYGYTF; CDR3 DNA: TGTGCCAGCAGCTTAATCGCCTCGGGGTCCGCTAACTATGGCTACACCTTC
V gene: TRBV11-3; D gene: -; clone size: -; J gene: TRBJ2-3; CDR3 protein: CASSLEGDLTDTQYF; CDR3 DNA: TGTGCCAGCAGCTTGGAGGGAGACCTCACAGATACGCAGTATTTT
V gene: TRBV15; D gene: -; clone size: -; J gene: TRBJ2-6; CDR3 protein: CATSRDKRGFSGANVLTF; CDR3 DNA: TGTGCCACCAGCAGAGATAAAAGAGGCTTCTCTGGGGCCAACGTCCTGACTTTC
V gene: TRBV6-5; D gene: -; clone size: -; J gene: TRBJ2-3; CDR3 protein: CASSPPWGPDTQYF; CDR3 DNA: TGTGCCAGCAGCCCACCTTGGGGCCCAGATACGCAGTATTTT
V gene: TRBV7-3; D gene: TRBD2; clone size: -; J gene: TRBJ2-3; CDR3 protein: CASSQQAGTSGQDTQYF; CDR3 DNA: TGTGCCAGCAGCCAGCAAGCAGGGACTAGCGGGCAGGATACGCAGTATTTT
V gene: TRBV2; D gene: -; clone size: few; J gene: TRBJ2-5; CDR3 protein: CASTATSLYQETQYF; CDR3 DNA: TGTGCCAGCACCGCGACTTCCCTGTACCAAGAGACCCAGTACTTC
V gene: TRBV7-3; D gene: -; clone size: -; J gene: TRBJ2-3; CDR3 protein: CASSPSGDTQYF; CDR3 DNA: TGTGCCAGCAGCCCCTCAGGGGATACGCAGTATTTT
V gene: TRBV6-4; D gene: -; clone size: once; J gene: TRBJ1-1; CDR3 protein: CASSETGRMNTEAFF; CDR3 DNA: TGTGCCAGCAGTGAGACAGGCCGCATGAACACTGAAGCTTTCTTT
V gene: TRBV11-2; D gene: -; clone size: -; J gene: TRBJ2-3; CDR3 protein: CASSLAESSTDTQYF; CDR3 DNA: TGTGCCAGCAGCTTAGCGGAGTCTAGCACAGATACGCAGTATTTT
V gene: TRBV25-1; D gene: -; clone size: -; J gene: TRBJ2-7; CDR3 protein: CASSEGDNPSYEQYF; CDR3 DNA: TGTGCCAGCAGTGAGGGGGACAACCCCTCCTACGAGCAGTACTTC
V gene: TRBV5-1; D gene: TRBD2; clone size: -; J gene: TRBJ2-3; CDR3 protein: CASSRLAGGTTDTQYF; CDR3 DNA: TGCGCCAGCAGCAGACTAGCGGGGGGAACCACAGATACGCAGTATTTT
V gene: TRBV30; D gene: TRBD1; clone size: -; J gene: TRBJ1-2; CDR3 protein: CAWINSGTGGCGYTF; CDR3 DNA: TGTGCCTGGATCAACTCCGGGACAGGGGGCTGTGGCTACACCTTC
V gene: TRBV25-1; D gene: TRBD1; clone size: -; J gene: TRBJ1-2; CDR3 protein: CASSPQGAGGYTF; CDR3 DNA: TGTGCCAGCAGCCCACAGGGGGCGGGTGGCTACACCTTC